This is a list of T cell receptor beta chains from one sample in a study of T-cell memory formation after mild COVID-19. TCRdb processed the 5' RACE reads anew with MiXCR; each CDR3 protein has one entry. The table records 450,000 or so distinct CDR3 sequences, approximately 23% of them present only once. The source material was PBMCs or a T cell subset sorted from them (not recorded which). These receptors all come from an adult woman who had mild COVID-19 (a few samples of this study predate the infection). Cell type and time point are not known. Both conserved end residues are part of each CDR3. The D gene is left open where the match is weak. Clone size is stated in some rows and not others, as once, few, many or a class when expanded.

d_call	clone_size	v_call	j_call	cdr3_nt	cdr3_aa
-	once	TRBV20-1	TRBJ2-3	TGCAGTGCTAACCAACTGGGGGTCGGGAGCACAGATACGCAGTATTTT	CSANQLGVGSTDTQYF
-	few	TRBV5-1	TRBJ2-3	TGCGCCAGCAGCTTGTTCGCCACAGATACGCAGTATTTT	CASSLFATDTQYF
TRBD1	few	TRBV27	TRBJ2-7	TGTGCCAGTATGGGACAGGGGGCCTACGAGCAGTACTTC	CASMGQGAYEQYF
TRBD1	few	TRBV7-2	TRBJ2-1	TGTGCCAGCAGCTTAACCACAGGGGGTGATGAGCAGTTCTTC	CASSLTTGGDEQFF
TRBD2	once	TRBV12-3/TRBV12-4	TRBJ2-1	TGTGCCAGCAGGCCGACTAGCGGGCCGGGCAATGAGCAGTTCTTC	CASRPTSGPGNEQFF
TRBD1	-	TRBV29-1	TRBJ2-7	TGCAGCGTCCCCGGGACAGGGGCCGCTTACGAGCAGTACTTC	CSVPGTGAAYEQYF
-	-	TRBV10-3	TRBJ1-5	TGTGCCATCAGTGCCGGCCCCAATCAGCCCCAGCATTTT	CAISAGPNQPQHF
-	few	TRBV12-3/TRBV12-4	TRBJ2-1	TGTGCCAGCAGCACTTATTTTGAGCAGTTCTTC	CASSTYFEQFF
-	-	TRBV19	TRBJ2-2	TGTGCCAGTAGTATCGCCATCGGGCCTAGAAACACCGGGGAGCTGTTTTTT	CASSIAIGPRNTGELFF
-	-	TRBV7-2	TRBJ1-2	TGTGCCAGCAGCTTAGAGGAGACAAGCTATGGCTACACCTTC	CASSLEETSYGYTF
TRBD1	many	TRBV3-1	TRBJ2-3	TGTGCCACGCGACAGGGAAGCACAGATACGCAGTATTTT	CATRQGSTDTQYF
-	-	TRBV18	TRBJ1-3	TGTGCCAGCTCACCCGAGGCTGGAAACACCATATATTTT	CASSPEAGNTIYF
TRBD2	few	TRBV29-1	TRBJ2-3	TGCAGCGTTGTCCTCGCGGGGGGCGCCACAGATACGCAGTATTTT	CSVVLAGGATDTQYF
TRBD1	-	TRBV18	TRBJ2-7	TGTGCCAGCTCACCAATGACAGGGGGCTACGAGCAGTACTTC	CASSPMTGGYEQYF
-	-	TRBV20-1	TRBJ2-5	TGCAGTGGGGGGGGGCAGGAGACCCAGTACTTC	CSGGGQETQYF
-	-	TRBV12-3/TRBV12-4	TRBJ2-7	TGTGCCAGCAGCCTCTTCTTAGGGGGAGGCCGAGACGAGCAGTACTTC	CASSLFLGGGRDEQYF
-	-	TRBV3-1	TRBJ2-7	TGTGCCAGCAGCCAAGTCGACGGCAACGAGCAGTACTTC	CASSQVDGNEQYF
-	-	TRBV21-1	TRBJ2-5	TGTGCCAGCAGCAAAACTAGGGGGGAAGAGACCCAGTACTTC	CASSKTRGEETQYF
-	-	TRBV5-1	TRBJ2-4	TGCGCCAGCAGCTTGGGGGGCTGGGAAAACATTCAGTACTTC	CASSLGGWENIQYF
-	-	TRBV29-1	TRBJ1-2	TGCAGCGCCCCCACCTCTAACTATGGCTACACCTTC	CSAPTSNYGYTF
-	few	TRBV10-3	TRBJ1-4	TGTGCCATCAGTGCAACCCCCCCGGGGCAGGATGAAAAACTGTTTTTT	CAISATPPGQDEKLFF
-	-	TRBV9	TRBJ2-3	TGTGCCAGCAGCGTAACCGCATTCCAGGGTTTGGGAGATACGCAGTATTTT	CASSVTAFQGLGDTQYF